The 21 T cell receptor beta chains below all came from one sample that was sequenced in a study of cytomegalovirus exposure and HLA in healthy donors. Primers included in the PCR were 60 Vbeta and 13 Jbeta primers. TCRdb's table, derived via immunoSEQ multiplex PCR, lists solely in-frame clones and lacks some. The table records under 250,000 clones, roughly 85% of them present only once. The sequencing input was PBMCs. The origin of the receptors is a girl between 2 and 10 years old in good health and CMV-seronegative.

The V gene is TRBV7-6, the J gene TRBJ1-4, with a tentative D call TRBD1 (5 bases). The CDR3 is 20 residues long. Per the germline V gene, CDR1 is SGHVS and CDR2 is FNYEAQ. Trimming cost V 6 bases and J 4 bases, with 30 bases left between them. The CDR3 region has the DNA TGTGCCAGCAGGGCTACCCGAACCGGGGAGGAGGGACTTGGTAATGAAAAACTGTTTTTT. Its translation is CASRATRTGEEGLGNEKLFF.

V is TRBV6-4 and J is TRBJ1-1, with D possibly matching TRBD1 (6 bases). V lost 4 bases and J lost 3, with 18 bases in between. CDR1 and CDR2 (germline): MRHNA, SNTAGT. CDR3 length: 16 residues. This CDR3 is CASSVEPGVSYTEAFF. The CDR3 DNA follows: TGTGCCAGCAGTGTCGAACCAGGGGTTAGTTACACTGAAGCTTTCTTT.

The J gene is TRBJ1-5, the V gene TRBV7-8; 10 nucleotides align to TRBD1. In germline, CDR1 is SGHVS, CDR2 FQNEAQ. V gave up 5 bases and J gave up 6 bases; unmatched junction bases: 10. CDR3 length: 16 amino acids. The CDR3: CASSLRTGGQGQPQHF. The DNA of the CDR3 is TGTGCCAGCAGCCTTCGGACAGGGGGACAAGGTCAGCCCCAGCATTTT.

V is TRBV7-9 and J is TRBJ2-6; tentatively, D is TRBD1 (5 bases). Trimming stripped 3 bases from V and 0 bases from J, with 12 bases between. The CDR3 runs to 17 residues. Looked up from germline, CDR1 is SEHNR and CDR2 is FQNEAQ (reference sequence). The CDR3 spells CASSFDRMYSGANVLTF. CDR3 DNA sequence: TGTGCCAGCAGCTTCGACAGAATGTACTCTGGGGCCAACGTCCTGACTTTC.

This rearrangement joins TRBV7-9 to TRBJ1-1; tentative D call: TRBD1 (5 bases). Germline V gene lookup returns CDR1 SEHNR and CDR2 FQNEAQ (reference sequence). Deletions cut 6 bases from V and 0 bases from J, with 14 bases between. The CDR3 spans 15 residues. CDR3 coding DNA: TGTGCCAGCAGGGGGGGTAGGTCTATGAACACTGAAGCTTTCTTT. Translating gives CASRGGRSMNTEAFF.

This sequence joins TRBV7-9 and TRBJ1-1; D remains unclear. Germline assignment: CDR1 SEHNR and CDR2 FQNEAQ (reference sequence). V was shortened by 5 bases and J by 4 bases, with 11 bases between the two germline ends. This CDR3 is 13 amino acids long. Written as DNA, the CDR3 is TGTGCCAGCAGCGTCGGGTGGTCCACTGAAGCTTTCTTT. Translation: CASSVGWSTEAFF.

DNA for the CDR3: TGTGCCAGCGGGCCCAAATCCTACGAGCAGTACTTC. Its protein product is CASGPKSYEQYF. The chain combines TRBV27 with TRBJ2-7; D is undetermined. Between the trimmed V and J ends, which lost 8 bases and 1 base, there was a span of 9 bases. In germline, CDR1 is MNHEY, CDR2 SMNVEV (reference sequence). The CDR3 covers 12 residues.

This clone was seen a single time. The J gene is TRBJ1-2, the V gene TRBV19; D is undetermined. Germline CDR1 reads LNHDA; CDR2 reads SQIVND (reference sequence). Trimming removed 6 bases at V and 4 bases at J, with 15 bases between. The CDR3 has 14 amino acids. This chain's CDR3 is CASRALSEGYGYTF. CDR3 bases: TGTGCCAGTAGGGCCCTTTCGGAGGGCTATGGCTACACCTTC.

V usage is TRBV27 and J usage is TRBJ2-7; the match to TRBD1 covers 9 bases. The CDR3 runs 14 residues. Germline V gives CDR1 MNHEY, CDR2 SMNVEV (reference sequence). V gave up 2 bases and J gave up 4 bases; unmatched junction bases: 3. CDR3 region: CASSLGQGTYEQYF. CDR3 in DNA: TGTGCCAGCAGTTTAGGACAGGGGACTTACGAGCAGTACTTC.

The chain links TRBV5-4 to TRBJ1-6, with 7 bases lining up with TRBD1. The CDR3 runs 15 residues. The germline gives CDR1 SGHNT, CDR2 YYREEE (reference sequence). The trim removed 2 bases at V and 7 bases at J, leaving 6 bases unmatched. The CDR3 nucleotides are TGTGCCAGCAGCTTACTAGACAGGGACAATTCACCCCTCCACTTT. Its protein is CASSLLDRDNSPLHF.

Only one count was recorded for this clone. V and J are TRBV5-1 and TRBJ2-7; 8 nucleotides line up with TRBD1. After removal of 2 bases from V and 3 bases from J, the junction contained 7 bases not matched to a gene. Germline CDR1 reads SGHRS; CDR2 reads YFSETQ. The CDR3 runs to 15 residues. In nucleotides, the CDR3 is TGCGCCAGCAGCTTTACAGGGGGTACCAACTACGAGCAGTACTTC. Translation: CASSFTGGTNYEQYF.

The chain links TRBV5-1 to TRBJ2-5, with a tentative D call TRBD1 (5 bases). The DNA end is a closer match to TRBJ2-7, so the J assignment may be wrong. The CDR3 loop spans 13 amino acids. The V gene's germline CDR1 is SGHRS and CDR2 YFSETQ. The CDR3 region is CASSFRVSYEQYF. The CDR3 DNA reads TGCGCCAGCAGCTTCAGGGTATCCTACGAGCAGTACTTC.

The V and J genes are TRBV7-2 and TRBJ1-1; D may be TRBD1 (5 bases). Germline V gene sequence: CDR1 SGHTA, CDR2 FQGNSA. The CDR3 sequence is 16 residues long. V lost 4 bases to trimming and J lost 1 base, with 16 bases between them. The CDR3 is CASSWNRFQQNTEAFF. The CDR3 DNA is TGTGCCAGCAGCTGGAACAGGTTCCAACAGAACACTGAAGCTTTCTTT.

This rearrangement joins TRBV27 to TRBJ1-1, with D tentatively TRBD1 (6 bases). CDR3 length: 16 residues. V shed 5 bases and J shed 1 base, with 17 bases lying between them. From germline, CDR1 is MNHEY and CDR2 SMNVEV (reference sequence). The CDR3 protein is CASSRNRVVGNTEAFF. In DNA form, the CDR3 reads TGTGCCAGCAGTCGCAACAGGGTGGTGGGGAACACTGAAGCTTTCTTT.

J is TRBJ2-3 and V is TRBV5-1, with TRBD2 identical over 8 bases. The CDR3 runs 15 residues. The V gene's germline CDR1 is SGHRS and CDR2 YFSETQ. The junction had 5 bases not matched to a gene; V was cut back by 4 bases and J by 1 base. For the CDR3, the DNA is TGCGCCAGCAGCATTAGCGGGGAGCGCACAGATACGCAGTATTTT. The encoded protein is CASSISGERTDTQYF.

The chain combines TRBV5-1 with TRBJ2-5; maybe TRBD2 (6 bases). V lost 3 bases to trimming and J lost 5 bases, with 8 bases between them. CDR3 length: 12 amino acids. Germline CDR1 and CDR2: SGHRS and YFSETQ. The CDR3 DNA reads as TGCGCCAGCAGCTATCGGGGGGAGACCCAGTACTTC. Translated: CASSYRGETQYF.

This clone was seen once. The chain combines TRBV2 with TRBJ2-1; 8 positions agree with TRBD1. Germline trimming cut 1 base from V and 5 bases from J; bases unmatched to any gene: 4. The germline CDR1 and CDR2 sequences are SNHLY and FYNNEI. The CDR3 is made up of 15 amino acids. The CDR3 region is CASSEDGRGHNEQFF. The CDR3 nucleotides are TGTGCCAGCAGTGAAGATGGCAGGGGGCACAATGAGCAGTTCTTC.

In nucleotides, the CDR3 is TGTGCCAGCAGTGGGGGCTATCAGCCCCAGCATTTT. Translation gives CASSGGYQPQHF. This chain uses TRBV6-6 with TRBJ1-5; tentative D call: TRBD1 (6 bases). From germline, CDR1 is MNHNY and CDR2 SVGAGI (reference sequence). The CDR3 has 12 residues. The V gene lost 5 bases and the J gene lost 5 bases, with 7 bases spanning the gap.

As DNA, the CDR3 is TGTGCCAGCAGTGGACCACAGGGCACGGGCACTGAAGCTTTCTTT. Encoded protein: CASSGPQGTGTEAFF. This chain joins TRBV27 and TRBJ1-1, with D perhaps TRBD1 (6 bases). V lost 5 bases and J lost 4, with 17 bases in between. The CDR3 totals 15 residues. Germline V gene sequence: CDR1 MNHEY, CDR2 SMNVEV (reference sequence).

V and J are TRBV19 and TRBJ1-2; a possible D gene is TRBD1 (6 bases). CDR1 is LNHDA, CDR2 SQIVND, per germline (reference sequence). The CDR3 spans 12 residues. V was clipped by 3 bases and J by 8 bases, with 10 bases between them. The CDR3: CASSIRGGGYTF. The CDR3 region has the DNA TGTGCCAGTAGTATCAGGGGTGGAGGCTACACCTTC.

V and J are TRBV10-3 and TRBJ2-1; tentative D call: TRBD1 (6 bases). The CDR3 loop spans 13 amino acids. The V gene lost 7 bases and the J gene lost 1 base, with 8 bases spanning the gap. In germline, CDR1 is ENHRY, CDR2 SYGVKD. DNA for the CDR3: TGTGCCATCACCAGGGGTTCCTACAATGAGCAGTTCTTC. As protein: CAITRGSYNEQFF.